A selection of T cell receptor beta chains follows, all from one sample in a study of OX40 agonist ivuxolimab in advanced cancers. Assay used: immunoSEQ multiplex PCR; TCRdb lists only in-frame clones, some missing. The data contain roughly 36,000 clones, 65% to 85% of them singletons. The source material was CD4+ or CD8+ T cells sorted from blood, sampled in a trial of the OX40 agonist ivuxolimab. Receptors were obtained from an adult with an advanced solid tumor such as melanoma, head and neck, liver or kidney cancer. Each CDR3 is given with its conserved first and last residue. D genes are given only for firm matches. The listing skips clone size in some rows; elsewhere it reads once, few, many or a size class.

v_gene: TRBV11-2
abundance: -
j_gene: TRBJ2-1
d_gene: TRBD2
CDR3nt: TGTGCCAGCAGCCAAGTAGCGGGGGCCTACAATGAGCAGTTCTTC
CDR3aa: CASSQVAGAYNEQFF

v_gene: TRBV28
abundance: -
j_gene: TRBJ1-2
d_gene: -
CDR3nt: TGTGCCAGCAGTTTAAAGGCAGTTTATGGCTACACCTTC
CDR3aa: CASSLKAVYGYTF

v_gene: TRBV2
abundance: -
j_gene: TRBJ1-6
d_gene: -
CDR3nt: TGTGCCAGCAGTGTTTCAGGAGCTAATTCACCCCTCCACTTT
CDR3aa: CASSVSGANSPLHF

v_gene: TRBV7-8
abundance: once
j_gene: TRBJ2-5
d_gene: -
CDR3nt: TGTGCCAGCAGCTTAAAAGAGACCCAGTACTTC
CDR3aa: CASSLKETQYF

v_gene: TRBV2
abundance: -
j_gene: TRBJ2-1
d_gene: -
CDR3nt: TGTGCCAGCAGTGTTGAACGAGACAATGAGCAGTTCTTC
CDR3aa: CASSVERDNEQFF

v_gene: TRBV18
abundance: -
j_gene: TRBJ2-3
d_gene: TRBD1
CDR3nt: TGTGCCAGCTCCCGTGGACAGGGCGGTACTAGCACAGATACGCAGTATTTT
CDR3aa: CASSRGQGGTSTDTQYF

v_gene: TRBV5-5
abundance: -
j_gene: TRBJ2-2
d_gene: TRBD1
CDR3nt: TGTGCCAGCAGCAGTAGGACAGGCGGCACCGGGGAGCTGTTTTTT
CDR3aa: CASSSRTGGTGELFF

v_gene: TRBV5-4
abundance: -
j_gene: TRBJ2-2
d_gene: -
CDR3nt: TGTGCCAGCAGTTCTGAGACGTCTCGAACCGGGGAGCTGTTTTTT
CDR3aa: CASSSETSRTGELFF

v_gene: TRBV5-1
abundance: -
j_gene: TRBJ1-4
d_gene: -
CDR3nt: TGCGCCAGCACCCGGGGTGGAAGTGAAAAACTGTTTTTT
CDR3aa: CASTRGGSEKLFF

v_gene: TRBV5-4
abundance: -
j_gene: TRBJ1-2
d_gene: -
CDR3nt: TGTGCCAGCAGCTCTGGAGGGGCGCTAAGAATAACTACTAACTATGGCTACACCTTC
CDR3aa: CASSSGGALRITTNYGYTF